Included here is one T cell receptor (beta chain) sequence, with context. The antigen is not known. The data derive from a study of Ad26.COV2.S vaccination and SARS-CoV-2 variants. Specified treatment: 15 to 20 received Ad26.COV2.S at low or high dose, single or two shots; 5 received placebo; per-sample allocation not given. Samples were taken on day 63 after the first vaccine or placebo injection. The protocol was immunoSEQ multiplex PCR, while the TCRdb copy is restricted to in-frame clones and leaves out a portion. The table records about 680,000 clones, about 90% of them present only once. General study points: With respect to non-spike TCR breadth, vaccine and placebo recipients were similar.

Trimming stripped 2 bases from V and 5 bases from J, with 10 bases between. The CDR3 extends over 13 amino acids. Germline CDR1 is SGHRS and CDR2 is YFSETQ. The receptor was derived from a person aged 18-65 years who received the Ad26.COV2.S COVID-19 vaccine or a placebo. Sequencing used peripheral blood, obtained in a trial of Ad26.COV2.S vaccine versus placebo. V usage is TRBV5-1 and J usage is TRBJ2-5; D may correspond to TRBD1 or TRBD2 (5 bases each). The CDR3: CASSFGGGETQYF. The CDR3 bases are TGCGCCAGCAGCTTTGGGGGTGGGGAGACCCAGTACTTC.